This record concerns one TCR beta chain sequence. Its antigen is undetermined. The CDR3 is cut off 3 residues early in the read; its end comes from the germline J gene. Repertoires were generated with immunoSEQ multiplex PCR, while TCRdb's copy carries only in-frame clones and drops some. Its table lists 15,000 or so clones. This entry is derived from a study of T cells in women clearing cervical HPV infection. In the study overall: Control women cleared a single incident HPV16 infection within 12 months. HLA type could not be excluded as a confounder. General observations from the study: Combining TCR richness with V gene abundances gave roughly 0.88 AUC. TRBV6-7 abundance was lower in cases than controls (roughly 0.11% versus 0.16%).

With 4 bases removed from V and 0 bases from J, the gap between germline ends came to 11 bases. This CDR3 is 14 amino acids long. CDR1 and CDR2 (germline): SGHNT, YYREEE (reference sequence). The sequence derives from a woman between 18 and 75 years old with a cervical HPV16 infection that either progressed to CIN3+ or cleared (not recorded which). The specimen was blood buffy coat. V is TRBV5-4 and J is TRBJ2-7; D might be TRBD1 (6 bases). This CDR3 is CASSQQGISYEQYF. CDR3 DNA, as far as it was read: TGTGCCAGCAGCCAACAGGGTATCTCCTACGAG.